Listed below are T cell receptor beta chains from one sample, sequenced in a study of T cell repertoires in cytomegalovirus infection. TCRdb used MiXCR to reprocess the reads, holding one entry per CDR3 protein. The table has some 700,000 distinct CDR3 sequences, 35% to 45% seen once. The sample consisted of PBMCs. The receptors were sampled from a human donor in good health (CMV status not recorded). Some clones in this sample may be carry-over from other donors' samples. The CDR3 runs from the conserved cysteine through the conserved F or W. The order of the fields is CDR3 DNA, CDR3 protein, J gene, V gene, clone size, D gene. D genes are given only for firm matches. Size is omitted from some rows. Given values are once, few, many or a class for expanded clones.

CDR3 DNA: TGTGCCAGCAGCTTAGGGTCAGCTAGCAATCAGCCCCAGCATTTT
CDR3 protein: CASSLGSASNQPQHF
J gene: TRBJ1-5
V gene: TRBV7-6
clone size: many
D gene: .

CDR3 DNA: TGTGCCAGCAGGCCAGCGGGCAGTCGAGGTGAAGCTTTCTTT
CDR3 protein: CASRPAGSRGEAFF
J gene: TRBJ1-1
V gene: TRBV4-1
clone size: .
D gene: .

CDR3 DNA: TGTGCCAGCAGTTACGAGACGCCTACCTACGAGCAGTACTTC
CDR3 protein: CASSYETPTYEQYF
J gene: TRBJ2-7
V gene: TRBV28
clone size: .
D gene: .

CDR3 DNA: TGCAGCGGTCAGCAGGGGGCCGGGACTGAAGCTTTCTTT
CDR3 protein: CSGQQGAGTEAFF
J gene: TRBJ1-1
V gene: TRBV29-1
clone size: few
D gene: TRBD1

CDR3 DNA: TGTGCCAGCAGTTTAGCGCGGGCAGGGGCCGGCTACACCTTC
CDR3 protein: CASSLARAGAGYTF
J gene: TRBJ1-2
V gene: TRBV12-3/TRBV12-4
clone size: many
D gene: .

CDR3 DNA: TGTGCCAGCAGCTTGGAGACAGGGGGCCGGCCCCTCCACTTT
CDR3 protein: CASSLETGGRPLHF
J gene: TRBJ1-6
V gene: TRBV7-2
clone size: many
D gene: TRBD1

CDR3 DNA: TGTGCCAGCAGTCCCGGCAGCCTGTCCTACGAGCAGTACTTC
CDR3 protein: CASSPGSLSYEQYF
J gene: TRBJ2-7
V gene: TRBV3-1
clone size: .
D gene: .

CDR3 DNA: TGTGCCAGCAGTTCCCCGGGCCCGGACAGGGCAAGAAAGGGTACGCAGTATTTT
CDR3 protein: CASSSPGPDRARKGTQYF
J gene: TRBJ2-3
V gene: TRBV28
clone size: few
D gene: TRBD1

CDR3 DNA: TGTGCCAGCAGTGAAGGGATTCTAGTTTCACCCCTCCACTTT
CDR3 protein: CASSEGILVSPLHF
J gene: TRBJ1-6
V gene: TRBV25-1
clone size: .
D gene: .

CDR3 DNA: TGTGCCAGCAAGGGACTAGCGATTAATGAGCAGTTCTTC
CDR3 protein: CASKGLAINEQFF
J gene: TRBJ2-1
V gene: TRBV6-1
clone size: many
D gene: TRBD2

CDR3 DNA: TGTGCCAGCAGCACGTCAGCCTATGGCTACACCTTC
CDR3 protein: CASSTSAYGYTF
J gene: TRBJ1-2
V gene: TRBV7-9
clone size: .
D gene: .

CDR3 DNA: TGTGCCAGCAGCTGGGACAAACCGGGACATTGGAACACTGAAGCTTTCTTT
CDR3 protein: CASSWDKPGHWNTEAFF
J gene: TRBJ1-1
V gene: TRBV7-9
clone size: few
D gene: .

CDR3 DNA: TGTGCCAGCAAGCTAATGGACGGTAATTCACCCCTCCACTTT
CDR3 protein: CASKLMDGNSPLHF
J gene: TRBJ1-6
V gene: TRBV27
clone size: .
D gene: .

CDR3 DNA: TGTGCCACCAGTGATCGCATCGGCTCTGGGGCCAACGTCCTGACTTTC
CDR3 protein: CATSDRIGSGANVLTF
J gene: TRBJ2-6
V gene: TRBV24-1
clone size: .
D gene: .

CDR3 DNA: TGTGCCAGCAGTTACTCGGCGACAGATGGCTATGGCTACACCTTC
CDR3 protein: CASSYSATDGYGYTF
J gene: TRBJ1-2
V gene: TRBV6-5
clone size: .
D gene: .

CDR3 DNA: TGTGCCAGCAGTTTAAAGAGGGGAGGTAACACTGAAGCTTTCTTT
CDR3 protein: CASSLKRGGNTEAFF
J gene: TRBJ1-1
V gene: TRBV12-3/TRBV12-4
clone size: few
D gene: .

CDR3 DNA: TGTGCCAGTCGGCGGGGGGGGGTTACAGATACGCAGTATTTT
CDR3 protein: CASRRGGVTDTQYF
J gene: TRBJ2-3
V gene: TRBV6-5
clone size: .
D gene: TRBD2

CDR3 DNA: TGTGCCAGCAGTCTACGTATAGCTAAACTCTGGACAGGGATCTCCTACAATGAGCAGTTCTTC
CDR3 protein: CASSLRIAKLWTGISYNEQFF
J gene: TRBJ2-1
V gene: TRBV27
clone size: .
D gene: TRBD1

CDR3 DNA: TGCAGTGCTAGAAGCGGGCGGACGAAAGAGACCCAGTACTTC
CDR3 protein: CSARSGRTKETQYF
J gene: TRBJ2-5
V gene: TRBV20-1
clone size: few
D gene: .

CDR3 DNA: TGTGCCAGCTCCCACCGGCCGGGGAAGAGCCCCTACGAGCAGTACTTC
CDR3 protein: CASSHRPGKSPYEQYF
J gene: TRBJ2-7
V gene: TRBV18
clone size: few
D gene: .

CDR3 DNA: TGTGCCAGTAGTATGGGGGAAATGGAGCAGTTCTTC
CDR3 protein: CASSMGEMEQFF
J gene: TRBJ2-1
V gene: TRBV19
clone size: .
D gene: .

CDR3 DNA: TGTGCCAGCAGCCCTAGCCTAAGACAGGGGACTTACTCCTATGGCTACACCTTC
CDR3 protein: CASSPSLRQGTYSYGYTF
J gene: TRBJ1-2
V gene: TRBV28
clone size: .
D gene: TRBD1

CDR3 DNA: TGTGCCACCTCAACGAACTCCAATCAGCCCCAGCATTTT
CDR3 protein: CATSTNSNQPQHF
J gene: TRBJ1-5
V gene: TRBV27
clone size: few
D gene: .

CDR3 DNA: TGTGCCAGCAGTCCCTCGCGCCTCCGAAACAATGAGCAGTTCTTC
CDR3 protein: CASSPSRLRNNEQFF
J gene: TRBJ2-1
V gene: TRBV7-6
clone size: .
D gene: .

CDR3 DNA: TGTGCCAGCGGCGAGAGGGACGTCCGGCGGGGCTATGGCTACACCTTC
CDR3 protein: CASGERDVRRGYGYTF
J gene: TRBJ1-2
V gene: TRBV28
clone size: .
D gene: .

CDR3 DNA: TGTGCCAGCAGCCTCCGGACTAGCTATGGCTACACCTTC
CDR3 protein: CASSLRTSYGYTF
J gene: TRBJ1-2
V gene: TRBV6-5
clone size: few
D gene: .

CDR3 DNA: TGTGCCGGCAGCTTAGTAGGGACAGGGGGACCTAACTATGGCTACACCTTC
CDR3 protein: CAGSLVGTGGPNYGYTF
J gene: TRBJ1-2
V gene: TRBV11-2
clone size: .
D gene: TRBD1

CDR3 DNA: TGTGCCAGCAGTCCTCTCACAGGTCCCCCGAACACCGGGGAGCTGTTTTTT
CDR3 protein: CASSPLTGPPNTGELFF
J gene: TRBJ2-2
V gene: TRBV27
clone size: few
D gene: .

CDR3 DNA: TGTGCCAGCAGCTTAGCGCGATGGGACAGGGGGCGTGGGGCCAACGTCCTGACTTTC
CDR3 protein: CASSLARWDRGRGANVLTF
J gene: TRBJ2-6
V gene: TRBV7-8
clone size: few
D gene: TRBD1

CDR3 DNA: TGTGCCAGCAGTTTCGGGCCACAGGGGCGCGGTGAGCAGTTCTTC
CDR3 protein: CASSFGPQGRGEQFF
J gene: TRBJ2-1
V gene: TRBV12-3/TRBV12-4
clone size: .
D gene: TRBD1

CDR3 DNA: TGTGCCAGCAGCCGACCAGGGGGCAACACCGGGGAGCTGTTTTTT
CDR3 protein: CASSRPGGNTGELFF
J gene: TRBJ2-2
V gene: TRBV7-2
clone size: .
D gene: TRBD1

CDR3 DNA: TGTGCCAGCAGCTTAATGGGACAGGGGGCGGACACCGGGGAGCTGTTTTTT
CDR3 protein: CASSLMGQGADTGELFF
J gene: TRBJ2-2
V gene: TRBV7-2
clone size: .
D gene: TRBD1

CDR3 DNA: TGCAGTGCTAGAGATCCCTACGGGGCCGGGACAGGGGGCGACGGGGGTATGAACACTGAAGCTTTCTTT
CDR3 protein: CSARDPYGAGTGGDGGMNTEAFF
J gene: TRBJ1-1
V gene: TRBV20-1
clone size: few
D gene: TRBD1

CDR3 DNA: TGTGCCAGTAGTCCGGAGGACTCTCAGCCCCAGCATTTT
CDR3 protein: CASSPEDSQPQHF
J gene: TRBJ1-5
V gene: TRBV19
clone size: few
D gene: .

CDR3 DNA: TGTGCCAGCAGCCTTAGGGAGGGGAACTACAATGAGCAGTTCTTC
CDR3 protein: CASSLREGNYNEQFF
J gene: TRBJ2-1
V gene: TRBV7-6
clone size: many
D gene: TRBD2